This T cell receptor beta chain was sequenced for a study of beta chain features in type 1 diabetes. As for the study in general: Patients were similar to healthy donors in age and gender (as well as in cell yields). Overall study findings and caveats: Within patients, naive, central memory and Treg TCRB repertoires seemed more similar than within healthy donors. Cells with high TCR expression could be over-represented by cDNA sequencing.

As every portion of the isolated RNA was reverse transcribed, the sequencing read expressed TCRB transcripts. Only in-frame clones appear in the TCRdb table, and some are missing; sequencing was by immunoSEQ multiplex PCR. Among more than 300,000 clones listed, 6.5% to 10% were seen once. This clone appeared many times. Its specificity is unknown. The sample holds other DNA sequences that translate to the same CDR3. V dropped 4 bases and J dropped 3; count of bases not matched to a gene: 6. Germline-derived CDR1 and CDR2 are SGHTA and FQGNSA. CDR3 length: 15 amino acids. A single heparinised blood sample, averaging about 120 mL, was obtained per donor.

The gene calls are TRBV7-2 and TRBJ2-1; 7 bases are a match to TRBD1. Sequencing used central memory CD4+ T cells from blood. This clonotype was sampled from a woman younger than 30 in good health. The CDR3 reads CASSSGGQDYNEQFF. The DNA for the CDR3 is TGTGCCAGCAGCTCCGGAGGACAGGACTACAATGAGCAGTTCTTC.